These T cell receptor beta chains were read from a single sample in a study of T cell clones after liver transplantation. Clones were read by immunoSEQ multiplex PCR, and TCRdb kept only the in-frame ones, dropping some. The table has tens of thousands of clones, approximately 96% seen once. The sample consisted of CD8+ T cells from blood, taken 12 months after liver transplant. These TCRs come from a human patient who received a liver transplant. Some T cells could come from the graft donor. Both conserved end residues are part of each CDR3. A D gene is named only where the DNA matches it firmly. Rows give clone size only sometimes, using once, few, many, or a class for an expanded clone.

clone size	V gene	D gene	J gene	CDR3 length	CDR3 DNA	CDR3 protein
once	TRBV7-6	NA	TRBJ2-7	13	TGTGCCAGCAGCCTAGCCGGGCCCTACGAGCAGTACTTC	CASSLAGPYEQYF
NA	TRBV27	TRBD2	TRBJ2-3	16	TGTGCCAGCAGACCGCTTCTAGCGGGAACCGCAGATACGCAGTATTTT	CASRPLLAGTADTQYF
NA	TRBV7-9	TRBD2	TRBJ2-7	13	TGTGCCGGGGGGGACTCGACCTTCGACGAGCAGTACTTC	CAGGDSTFDEQYF
NA	TRBV5-6	NA	TRBJ2-2	13	TGTGCCAGCAGCCCGAGGGGAATCGGGGAGCTGTTTTTT	CASSPRGIGELFF
NA	TRBV13	NA	TRBJ2-7	13	TGTGCCAGCAGCTTAGGGGCGCCGGACGAGCAGTACTTC	CASSLGAPDEQYF
once	TRBV27	NA	TRBJ1-1	11	TGTGCCAGCAGTTTGAACACTGAAGCTTTCTTT	CASSLNTEAFF
NA	TRBV11-2	NA	TRBJ2-7	13	TGTGCCAGCAGCTTACGTCCAAAGGGCGAGCAGTACTTC	CASSLRPKGEQYF
NA	TRBV29-1	TRBD2	TRBJ2-1	13	TGCAGCGTTGGTAGCGGGAGCGTCTATGAGCAGTTCTTC	CSVGSGSVYEQFF
NA	TRBV27	TRBD1	TRBJ1-5	14	TGTGCCAGCAGTTCGACAGGGGGCAATCAGCCCCAGCATTTT	CASSSTGGNQPQHF
NA	TRBV27	TRBD2	TRBJ2-1	15	TGTGCCAGCAGTCACGGGACTAGCGGGAGTGCTGAGCAGTTCTTC	CASSHGTSGSAEQFF
few	TRBV6-5	TRBD1	TRBJ2-7	14	TGTGCCAGCACACGGGGACAGGGGTTGGACGAGCAGTACTTC	CASTRGQGLDEQYF
NA	TRBV4-2	TRBD2	TRBJ2-3	16	TGTGCCAGCAGCCAACGACTAGCGGGAGATGGTGATACGCAGTATTTT	CASSQRLAGDGDTQYF
NA	TRBV11-3	TRBD2	TRBJ2-5	13	TGTGCCAGCAGCTACCTAGCGGGTAGGGCCCAGTACTTC	CASSYLAGRAQYF
NA	TRBV18	TRBD1	TRBJ2-7	17	TGTGCCAGCTCACCGACGACAGGGGGAAGGGAGTCCTACGAGCAGTACTTC	CASSPTTGGRESYEQYF
NA	TRBV5-4	TRBD2	TRBJ2-1	14	TGTGCCAGCAGCTATACTAGCGGCTACAATGAGCAGTTCTTC	CASSYTSGYNEQFF
NA	TRBV6-6	NA	TRBJ2-7	15	TGTGCCAGCAGTTACTCCCGCGGGGGCCCCTACGAGCAGTACTTC	CASSYSRGGPYEQYF
NA	TRBV7-9	NA	TRBJ2-3	14	TGTGCCAGCAGCCCCCTGCAGGAGAGGGATACGCAGTATTTT	CASSPLQERDTQYF
NA	TRBV9	NA	TRBJ1-4	14	TGTGCCAGCAGCGTTGGAGCAGATAATGAAAAACTGTTTTTT	CASSVGADNEKLFF
once	TRBV13	NA	TRBJ2-7	12	TGTGCCAGCAGCTTAGGGAACAACGAGCAGTACTTC	CASSLGNNEQYF
NA	TRBV11-2	TRBD1	TRBJ1-2	13	TGTGCCAGCAGAGGACAGGGGGAGTATGGCTACACCTTC	CASRGQGEYGYTF
NA	TRBV11-3	NA	TRBJ2-7	13	TGTGCCAGCAGCCTCCGGCCCTCCTACGAGCAGTACTTC	CASSLRPSYEQYF
NA	TRBV19	TRBD1	TRBJ2-7	12	TGTGCCAGTGGACAGGGGGGCAACGAGCAGTACTTC	CASGQGGNEQYF
NA	TRBV7-2	NA	TRBJ1-1	16	TGTGCCAGCAGCTTAATGGGGGAGGGGCTGAACACTGAAGCTTTCTTT	CASSLMGEGLNTEAFF
once	TRBV4-1	NA	TRBJ1-5	15	TGCGCCAGCAGCCAAGATTTGAGGGGTGGCCAGCCCCAGCATTTT	CASSQDLRGGQPQHF
NA	TRBV7-9	TRBD2	TRBJ2-1	14	TGTGCCAGCAGCTTAGCGGGAGGGCCGAATGAGCAGTTCTTC	CASSLAGGPNEQFF
NA	TRBV7-9	NA	TRBJ1-5	14	TGTGCCAGCAGCCGGGACAATAGCAATCAGCCCCAGCATTTT	CASSRDNSNQPQHF
once	TRBV29-1	NA	TRBJ2-4	18	TGCAGCGTTGAAGATCCGCGGGACGTAAGTCTAGCCAAAAACATTCAGTACTTC	CSVEDPRDVSLAKNIQYF
NA	TRBV29-1	TRBD2	TRBJ2-1	14	TGCAGCGTTGAAGGGACTCTAGCGGGAGACGAGCAGTTCTTC	CSVEGTLAGDEQFF
NA	TRBV11-3	NA	TRBJ2-7	15	TGTGCCAGCAGCCCCCACACAACCGGGGTCTACGAGCAGTACTTC	CASSPHTTGVYEQYF
NA	TRBV10-2	TRBD2	TRBJ2-7	14	TGCGCCAGCAGGGGACTAGCGGACACTTACGAGCAGTACTTC	CASRGLADTYEQYF
NA	TRBV5-6	TRBD2	TRBJ2-2	18	TGTGCCAGCAGCTTGTACGTAGCGGGAGTTCGGAACACCGGGGAGCTGTTTTTT	CASSLYVAGVRNTGELFF
NA	TRBV9	NA	TRBJ1-2	13	TGTGCCAGCAGCGTAGCGTCAGGGGAATCCTACACCTTC	CASSVASGESYTF
NA	TRBV13	NA	TRBJ2-1	15	TGTGCCAGCAGCTTAGAGCCGGGGGACAGAGGGGAGCAGTTCTTC	CASSLEPGDRGEQFF
NA	TRBV25-1	NA	TRBJ2-7	13	TGTGCCAGCAGTGAATATATCCACTACGAGCAGTACTTC	CASSEYIHYEQYF
medium-sized	TRBV5-5	NA	TRBJ2-5	17	TGTGCCAGCAGCTTAGGGACTGGACCTAGCCTTGCAGTGACCCAGTACTTC	CASSLGTGPSLAVTQYF
NA	TRBV6-1	NA	TRBJ1-4	17	TGTGCCAGCAGTGAAGTGGGACAAAGGATTACTAATGAAAAACTGTTTTTT	CASSEVGQRITNEKLFF
once	TRBV6-1	NA	TRBJ2-5	14	TGTGCCAGCAGTGCCCCAATAGGGGAAGAGACCCAGTACTTC	CASSAPIGEETQYF
NA	TRBV19	NA	TRBJ2-7	13	TGTGCCAGTAGTATTTTAGGGTCGGGCGAGCAGTACTTC	CASSILGSGEQYF
NA	TRBV30	NA	TRBJ1-4	14	TGTGCCTGGACCCAGACAGCAACTAATGAAAAACTGTTTTTT	CAWTQTATNEKLFF
once	TRBV13	NA	TRBJ2-3	17	TGTGCCAGCAGCTTAGCCCTGGAGGACCGGGGCACAGATACGCAGTATTTT	CASSLALEDRGTDTQYF
NA	TRBV4-2	NA	TRBJ1-5	16	TGTGCCAGCAGCCAAGAAGCGTACCAGGGTTTTCAGCCCCAGCATTTT	CASSQEAYQGFQPQHF
NA	TRBV13	TRBD1	TRBJ2-7	13	TGTGCCAGCAGCTCCGGGACAGCCTGGGAGCAGTACTTC	CASSSGTAWEQYF
NA	TRBV9	NA	TRBJ1-5	14	TGTGCCAGCAGCGTAGCTGGGGTCGGTCAGCCCCAGCATTTT	CASSVAGVGQPQHF
NA	TRBV2	NA	TRBJ1-1	16	TGTGCCAGCAAGGAGCAGGGGAGGTATGTGAACACTGAAGCTTTCTTT	CASKEQGRYVNTEAFF
NA	TRBV7-6	TRBD1	TRBJ2-1	16	TGTGCCAGCAGCTTAGGAGGGGGCGCCTCCTACAATGAGCAGTTCTTC	CASSLGGGASYNEQFF
once	TRBV21-1	NA	TRBJ1-4	21	TGTGCCAGCAGCAAAAGCTTAATGTTGGGGACAGGGGTGCGTAGACGGGAAAAACTGTTTTTT	CASSKSLMLGTGVRRREKLFF
NA	TRBV9	NA	TRBJ1-2	12	TGTGCCAGCAGCGTAGTGGGGGAGGGCTACACCTTC	CASSVVGEGYTF
NA	TRBV5-4	NA	TRBJ1-1	15	TGTGCCAGCAGCTTGGCCGTGGGAGGGAACACTGAAGCTTTCTTT	CASSLAVGGNTEAFF
NA	TRBV28	TRBD1	TRBJ1-4	15	TGTGCCAGCAGTTTAATGGGACAGGGCCATGAAAAACTGTTTTTT	CASSLMGQGHEKLFF
NA	TRBV4-2	NA	TRBJ2-7	15	TGTGCCAGCAGCCAAGAAGGTGGGCCTTCCTACGAGCAGTACTTC	CASSQEGGPSYEQYF
NA	TRBV11-2	NA	TRBJ1-3	16	TGTGCCAGCAGCTTAGATGGGGAGAGCTCTGGAAACACCATATATTTT	CASSLDGESSGNTIYF
once	TRBV5-1	NA	TRBJ1-2	12	TGCGCCAGCAGCGACCGGGTCTATGGCTACACCTTC	CASSDRVYGYTF
NA	TRBV4-1	NA	TRBJ1-3	11	TGCGCCAGCAGCCAAGTGAACACCATATATTTT	CASSQVNTIYF